The next 8 T cell receptor beta chains were all read from a single sample in a study of T cells in localized non-small cell lung cancer. The repertoire was sequenced with immunoSEQ multiplex PCR; TCRdb's copy has only in-frame clones and lacks some. Here the sample spans roughly 5,200 clones, 50% to 60% being singletons. Here the sequenced sample was lymph node tissue, taken before any cancer treatment. The receptors here all came from a male donor aged 60 or over with stage I squamous cell lung carcinoma.

The rearrangement uses TRBV30 and TRBJ1-4, with 7 bases that match TRBD1. Trimming at V came to 1 base and at J to 7 bases, leaving 3 bases not matched to a gene. There are 13 residues in the CDR3. The germline V gene has CDR1 GTSNPN and CDR2 SVGIG (reference sequence). Written as DNA, the CDR3 is TGTGCCTGGAGTGCGGGGACAGTTGAAAAACTGTTTTTT. This gives the protein CAWSAGTVEKLFF.

The chain carries TRBV28 and TRBJ1-1; TRBD1 matches 9 bases. Trimming cost V 5 bases and J 3 bases; bases outside gene matches: 4. Looked up from germline, CDR1 is MDHEN and CDR2 is SYDVKM. The length of the CDR3 is 14 residues. DNA for the CDR3: TGTGCCAGCAGTGAATACAGGGGGCACACTGAAGCTTTCTTT. This gives the protein CASSEYRGHTEAFF.

In this sample, this clone turned up a few times. The V and J genes are TRBV11-3 and TRBJ1-5; tentatively, D is TRBD1 (5 bases). The CDR3 is 16 amino acids. The germline V gene has CDR1 SGHNT and CDR2 YENEEA. Trimming took off 5 bases at V and 0 bases at J, with 14 bases between the two ends. The CDR3 coding sequence is TGTGCCAGCAGCCAAGTGACAGACCATAGCAATCAGCCCCAGCATTTT. It codes for CASSQVTDHSNQPQHF.

This chain connects TRBV6-8 to TRBJ2-1; 7 bases align to TRBD1. The CDR3 loop spans 13 amino acids. CDR1 and CDR2 (germline): MNHGY, SAAAGT. J was trimmed by 7 bases and V by 4 bases; bases with no gene match: 4. CDR3 DNA: TGTGCCAGCAGTTTATTACAGGGGAATGAGCAGTTCTTC. It yields the protein CASSLLQGNEQFF.

The CDR3 loop reads CASSLSRLNDEQFF. CDR3 DNA: TGTGCCAGCAGCTTAAGTAGGCTCAATGATGAGCAGTTCTTC. This rearrangement joins TRBV11-3 to TRBJ2-1, with D uncertain. This CDR3 spans 14 amino acids. Germline assignment: CDR1 SGHNT and CDR2 YENEEA. V shed 2 bases and J shed 8 bases, with 13 bases lying between them. Full variable domain (missing parts from reference TRBV11-3 and TRBJ2-1): EAGVVQSPRYKIIEKKQPVAFWCNPISGHNTLYWYLQNLGQGPELLIRYENEEAVDDSQLPKDRFSAERLKGVDSTLKIQPAELGDSAVYLCASSLSRLNDEQFFGPGTRLTVL.

Comment on this clone: A junction end diverges from the germline sequence, so it may reflect a read error. The V and J genes are TRBV11-3 and TRBJ2-3; possible D gene TRBD2, 6 bases. There are 15 residues in the CDR3. CDR1 SGHNT and CDR2 YENEEA come from the germline V gene. The CDR3, as DNA: TGTACCAGCAGCTTCGGGGGTGGGGCGGGTGATACGCAGTATTTT. Amino acid sequence: CTSSFGGGAGDTQYF.

The chain links TRBV5-1 to TRBJ1-2, with a tentative D call TRBD1 (6 bases). CDR1 is SGHRS and CDR2 is YFSETQ in the germline V gene. The CDR3 contains 15 residues. V gave up 0 bases and J gave up 5 bases, with 14 bases separating them. The CDR3 loop is CASSLEGVLEYGYTF. The CDR3 DNA sequence: TGCGCCAGCAGCTTGGAGGGGGTCTTGGAGTATGGCTACACCTTC.

The chain recombines TRBV7-5 with TRBJ2-7; the D call in the table, TRBD2, was not verified against the DNA. TRBV7-5 corresponds to a pseudogene. The CDR3 has 14 residues. Here the CDR3 reads CASSPGTSPYEQYF. CDR3 sequence (DNA): TGTGCCAGCAGTCCCGGGACTAGTCCCTACGAGCAGTACTTC.